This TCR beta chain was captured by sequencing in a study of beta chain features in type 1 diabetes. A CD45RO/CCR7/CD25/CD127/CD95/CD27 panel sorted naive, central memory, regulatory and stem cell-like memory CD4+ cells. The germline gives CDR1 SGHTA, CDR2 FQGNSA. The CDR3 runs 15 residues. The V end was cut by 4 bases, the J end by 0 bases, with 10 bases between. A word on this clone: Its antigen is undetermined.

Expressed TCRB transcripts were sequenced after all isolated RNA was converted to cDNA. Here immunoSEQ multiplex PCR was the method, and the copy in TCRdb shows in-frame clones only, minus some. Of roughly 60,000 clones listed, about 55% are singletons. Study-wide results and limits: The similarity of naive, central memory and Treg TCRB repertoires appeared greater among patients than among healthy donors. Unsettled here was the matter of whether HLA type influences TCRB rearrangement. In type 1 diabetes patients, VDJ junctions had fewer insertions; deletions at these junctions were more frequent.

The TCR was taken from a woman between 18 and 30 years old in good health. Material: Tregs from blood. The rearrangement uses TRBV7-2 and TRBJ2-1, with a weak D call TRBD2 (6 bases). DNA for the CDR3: TGTGCCAGCAGCTGGACTACTAGCTCCTACAATGAGCAGTTCTTC. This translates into CASSWTTSSYNEQFF.